Below are 14 T cell receptor beta chains sequenced from a single sample in a study of Ad26.COV2.S vaccination and SARS-CoV-2 variants. Specified treatment: about 20 received Ad26.COV2.S at low or high dose, single or two shots; about 5 received placebo; per-sample allocation not given. Repertoires come from day 63 after the first vaccine or placebo injection. The method was immunoSEQ multiplex PCR; TCRdb's version includes in-frame clones alone and lacks a portion of them. The table records hundreds of thousands of clones, 88% of them present only once. The sequences come from peripheral blood, collected in a trial of Ad26.COV2.S vaccine versus placebo. Receptor source: a person between 18 and 60 years old who received the Ad26.COV2.S COVID-19 vaccine or a placebo.

This rearrangement joins TRBV10-3 to TRBJ2-1; TRBD2 matches 13 bases. Germline V gene lookup returns CDR1 ENHRY and CDR2 SYGVKD. The CDR3 consists of 16 residues. V lost 5 bases and J lost 7; bases outside the gene matches: 8. The CDR3 protein is CAISITGLAGVNEQFF. The CDR3 DNA reads as TGTGCCATCAGTATAACCGGACTAGCGGGAGTGAATGAGCAGTTCTTC.

J is TRBJ1-3 and V is TRBV2, with D unresolved. This CDR3 has 13 residues. V lost 5 bases and J 1 base, leaving 6 bases between the germline ends. From germline, CDR1 is SNHLY and CDR2 FYNNEI. CDR3 in DNA: TGTGCCAGCAGTCTGATATCTGGAAACACCATATATTTT. It is translated as CASSLISGNTIYF.

The chain combines TRBV28 with TRBJ2-5; D possibly uses TRBD1 or TRBD2 (6 bases each). The CDR3 loop spans 12 amino acids. Germline V lookup: CDR1 MDHEN, CDR2 SYDVKM. The V gene lost 6 bases and the J gene lost 7 bases, with 12 bases spanning the gap. CDR3 loop: CASSIPGATQYF. The DNA of the CDR3 is TGTGCCAGCAGCATACCGGGGGCGACCCAGTACTTC.

This chain connects TRBV4-3 to TRBJ2-5; 10 positions match TRBD1. CDR1 is LGHNA, CDR2 YSLEER, per germline. V dropped 1 base and J dropped 5; count of bases not matched to a gene: 7. The CDR3 has 16 amino acids. In DNA form, the CDR3 reads TGCGCCAGCAGCCAAGGACAGGGGGCTCTGGGGGAGACCCAGTACTTC. Translating it yields CASSQGQGALGETQYF.

V usage is TRBV5-8 and J usage is TRBJ2-7; 14 nucleotides align to TRBD2. Germline V gene data show CDR1 as SGHTS and CDR2 as YDEGEE. The CDR3 totals 15 residues. With V trimmed by 4 bases and J by 13 bases, 13 bases remained unmatched. The CDR3 DNA reads TGTGCCAGCAGCCTCTACGCCGGGACTAGCGGGAGAGTATACTTC. Protein: CASSLYAGTSGRVYF.

The rearrangement joins TRBV5-6 to TRBJ2-7; 9 positions agree with TRBD1. The CDR3 is 13 residues long. Unmatched junction bases numbered 5, after V lost 4 bases and J lost 6 bases. CDR1 is SGHDT and CDR2 is YYEEEE in the germline V gene. CDR3 region: CASSRTGAGEQYF. CDR3 DNA: TGTGCCAGCAGCCGGACAGGGGCGGGCGAGCAGTACTTC. Looking up the rest from reference TRBV5-6 and TRBJ2-7 gives the full variable domain: DAGVTQSPTHLIKTRGQQVTLRCSPKSGHDTVSWYQQALGQGPQFIFQYYEEEERQRGNFPDRFSGHQFPNYSSELNVNALLLGDSALYLCASSRTGAGEQYFGPGTRLTVT.

This clone has just one count. The genes are TRBV27 and TRBJ1-3; 8 bases agree with TRBD1. This CDR3 has 15 amino acids. The V and J ends lost 5 bases and 2 bases, in that order; junction bases with no gene match: 5. CDR1 is MNHEY and CDR2 is SMNVEV in the germline V gene (reference sequence). CDR3 loop: CASSPRQGTGNTIYF. CDR3 coding DNA: TGTGCCAGCAGTCCTAGACAGGGGACTGGAAACACCATATATTTT.

The chain employs TRBV18 and TRBJ1-5, with D possibly matching TRBD1 (6 bases). Germline values: CDR1 KGHSH, CDR2 LQKENI. CDR3 size: 15 residues. The V gene lost 6 bases and the J gene lost 0 bases, with 12 bases spanning the gap. The CDR3 here is CASSAGQTSNQPQHF. CDR3 sequence (DNA): TGTGCCAGCTCCGCTGGACAGACTAGCAATCAGCCCCAGCATTTT.

The V call is TRBV30, the J call TRBJ2-3; D is unclear. The germline V gene has CDR1 GTSNPN and CDR2 SVGIG (reference sequence). Between the trimmed V and J ends, which lost 2 bases and 0 bases, there was a span of 12 bases. This CDR3 is built from 15 residues. The DNA for the CDR3 is TGTGCCTGGAGTATGGCGGTCTCTAGCACAGATACGCAGTATTTT. This sequence encodes CAWSMAVSSTDTQYF.

This clone came up a few times. The chain recombines TRBV20-1 with TRBJ2-7, with 7 bases identical to TRBD1. Germline V gene lookup returns CDR1 DFQATT and CDR2 SNEGSKA (reference sequence). This CDR3 is 16 amino acids long. Trimming took 3 bases from V and 8 from J; bases not matched to a gene: 19. Here the CDR3 DNA reads TGCAGTGCTAGTGGATCCCCCGGGACAGACACACAGAAGCAGTACTTC. Its translation: CSASGSPGTDTQKQYF.

The rearrangement joins TRBV5-1 to TRBJ2-7, with 7 bases identical to TRBD1. This CDR3 comprises 15 residues. V was pared by 4 bases and J by 4 bases, with 11 bases of the junction left unmatched. Germline loops: CDR1 SGHRS, CDR2 YFSETQ. The CDR3 nucleotides are TGCGCCAGCAGCCAACCCGGGACAGAGGAGTACGAGCAGTACTTC. The encoded protein is CASSQPGTEEYEQYF.

The chain joins TRBV4-3 to TRBJ2-2, with D possibly TRBD2 on 5 matching bases. Trimming shortened V by 0 bases and J by 7 bases, and 12 bases separated the two germline ends. The germline V gene has CDR1 LGHNA and CDR2 YSLEER. The CDR3 contains 15 residues. The CDR3 reads CASSQDAGVLGELFF. The DNA of the CDR3 is TGCGCCAGCAGCCAAGACGCCGGGGTACTCGGGGAGCTGTTTTTT.

The rearrangement joins TRBV2 to TRBJ2-1, with TRBD2 matching over 12 bases. This CDR3 comprises 15 residues. Germline V CDR1 and CDR2: SNHLY, FYNNEI. With 6 bases clipped from V and 9 bases from J, the junction kept 9 bases outside the gene matches. The CDR3 DNA is TGTGCCAGCAGAGAGACTAGCGGGAGAGGCGGTGAGCAGTTCTTC. Its translation is CASRETSGRGGEQFF. Based on the CDR3 plus reference TRBV2 and TRBJ2-1, the full variable domain is EPEVTQTPSHQVTQMGQEVILRCVPISNHLYFYWYRQILGQKVEFLVSFYNNEISEKSEIFDDQFSVERPDGSNFTLKIRSTKLEDSAMYFCASRETSGRGGEQFFGPGTRLTVL.

The gene calls are TRBV6-5 and TRBJ1-6, with TRBD1 identical over 10 bases. J gave up 8 bases and V 5 bases, and 6 bases lay outside the gene matches. The CDR3 runs 15 residues. CDR1 and CDR2 (germline): MNHEY, SVGAGI. The CDR3: CASSQPGTGDSPLHF. CDR3 in DNA: TGTGCCAGCAGTCAACCAGGGACAGGGGATTCACCCCTCCACTTT.